This entry describes one TCR beta chain. Its antigen is not identified. Trimming pared 5 bases from V and 2 bases from J, leaving 11 bases between. The length of the CDR3 is 14 residues. CDR1 is SGDLS, CDR2 YYNGEE, per germline. The sample is drawn from a study of OX40 agonist ivuxolimab in advanced cancers. Study summary: Patients got intravenous ivuxolimab at 0.01 to 10 mg/kg every 2 weeks.

Data came from immunoSEQ multiplex PCR; TCRdb stores just in-frame clones and leaves some out. The data show approximately 60,000 clones, around 83% seen once. Study-wide findings and caveats: CD4+ and CD8+ blood T cells expanded clonally by week 6 at 0.1 to 3.0 mg/kg.

The rearrangement joins TRBV9 to TRBJ1-5; no clear D. The clonotype comes from an adult with an advanced solid tumor such as melanoma, head and neck, liver or kidney cancer. The sequencing used CD4+ or CD8+ T cells sorted from blood, collected in a trial of the OX40 agonist ivuxolimab. The DNA of the CDR3 is TGTGCCAGCAGTCTCGGGTTCGGCAATCAGCCCCAGCATTTT. Its protein product is CASSLGFGNQPQHF. The full variable domain, rest sourced from reference TRBV9 and TRBJ1-5, is DSGVTQTPKHLITATGQRVTLRCSPRSGDLSVYWYQQSLDQGLQFLIQYYNGEERAKGNILERFSAQQFPDLHSELNLSSLELGDSALYFCASSLGFGNQPQHFGDGTRLSIL.